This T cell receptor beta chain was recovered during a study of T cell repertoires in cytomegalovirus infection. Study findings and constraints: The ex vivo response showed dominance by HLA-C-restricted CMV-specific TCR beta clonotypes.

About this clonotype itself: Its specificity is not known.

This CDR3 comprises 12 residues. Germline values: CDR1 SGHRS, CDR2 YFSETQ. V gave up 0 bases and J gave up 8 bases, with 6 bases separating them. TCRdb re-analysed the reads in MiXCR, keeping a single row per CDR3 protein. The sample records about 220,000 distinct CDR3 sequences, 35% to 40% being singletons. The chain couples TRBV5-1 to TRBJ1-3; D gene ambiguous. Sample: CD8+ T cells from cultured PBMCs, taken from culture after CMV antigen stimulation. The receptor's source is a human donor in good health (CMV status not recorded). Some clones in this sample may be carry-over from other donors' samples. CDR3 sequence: CASSLEADTIYF. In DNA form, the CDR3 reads TGCGCCAGCAGCTTGGAAGCGGACACCATATATTTT. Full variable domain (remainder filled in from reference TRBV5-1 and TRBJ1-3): KAGVTQTPRYLIKTRGQQVTLSCSPISGHRSVSWYQQTPGQGLQFLFEYFSETQRNKGNFPGRFSGRQFSNSRSEMNVSTLELGDSALYLCASSLEADTIYFGEGSWLTVV.